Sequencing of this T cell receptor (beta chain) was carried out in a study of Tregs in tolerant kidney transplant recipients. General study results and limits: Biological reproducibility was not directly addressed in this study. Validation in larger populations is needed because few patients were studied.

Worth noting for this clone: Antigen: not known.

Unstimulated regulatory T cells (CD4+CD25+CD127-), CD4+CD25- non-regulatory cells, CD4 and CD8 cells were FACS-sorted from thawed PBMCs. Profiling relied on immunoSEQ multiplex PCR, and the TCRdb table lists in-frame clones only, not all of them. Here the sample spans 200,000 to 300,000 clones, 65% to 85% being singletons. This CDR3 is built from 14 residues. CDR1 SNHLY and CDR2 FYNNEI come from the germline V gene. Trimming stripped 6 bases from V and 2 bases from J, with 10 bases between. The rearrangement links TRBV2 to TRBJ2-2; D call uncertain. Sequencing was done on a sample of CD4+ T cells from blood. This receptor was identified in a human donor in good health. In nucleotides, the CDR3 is TGTGCCAGCAGGACCTCCTATAACACCGGGGAGCTGTTTTTT. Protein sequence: CASRTSYNTGELFF.